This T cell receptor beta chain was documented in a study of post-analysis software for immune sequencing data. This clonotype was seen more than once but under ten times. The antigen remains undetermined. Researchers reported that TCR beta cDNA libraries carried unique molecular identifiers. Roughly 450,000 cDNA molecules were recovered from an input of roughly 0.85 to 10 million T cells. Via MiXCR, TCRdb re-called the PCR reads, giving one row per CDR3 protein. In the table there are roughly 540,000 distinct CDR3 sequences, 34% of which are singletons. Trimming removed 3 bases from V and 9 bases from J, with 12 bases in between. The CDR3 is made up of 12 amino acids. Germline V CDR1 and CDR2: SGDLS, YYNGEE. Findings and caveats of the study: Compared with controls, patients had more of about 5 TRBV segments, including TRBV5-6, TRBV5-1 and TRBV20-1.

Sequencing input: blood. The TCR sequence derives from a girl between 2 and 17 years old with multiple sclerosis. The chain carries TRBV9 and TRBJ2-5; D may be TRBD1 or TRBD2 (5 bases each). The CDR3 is CASSGGMGAQYF. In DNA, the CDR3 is TGTGCCAGCAGCGGGGGGATGGGGGCCCAGTACTTC. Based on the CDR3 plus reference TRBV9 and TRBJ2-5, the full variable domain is DSGVTQTPKHLITATGQRVTLRCSPRSGDLSVYWYQQSLDQGLQFLIQYYNGEERAKGNILERFSAQQFPDLHSELNLSSLELGDSALYFCASSGGMGAQYFGPGTRLLVL.